In this sample, the clone carrying this TCR beta chain turned up a few times. Each cDNA molecule carried a unique molecular identifier. MiXCR, run by TCRdb on the 5' RACE reads, gives a single entry per CDR3 protein. The sample has about 49,000 distinct CDR3 sequences, approximately 12% seen once; the top ten hold approximately 2.5%. The data belong to a study of early T cells in non-severe SARS-CoV-2 infection. Turning to the study itself: Sequencing of unsorted whole blood was done on bulk RNA, leaving chains unpaired.

V lost 7 bases, J lost 6 bases, and 6 bases stayed unmatched. From germline, CDR1 is LGHDT and CDR2 YNNKEL (reference sequence). The CDR3 extends over 15 amino acids. This chain uses TRBV3-1 with TRBJ2-2; 12 bases map to TRBD1. The TCR comes from an adult who was a healthcare worker with PCR-confirmed SARS-CoV-2 infection or an uninfected control (not recorded which). Sequencing used whole blood, obtained at baseline. CDR3 bases: TGTGCCAGCAACCGGGACAGGGGGCGATCCGGGGAGCTGTTTTTT. Amino acids: CASNRDRGRSGELFF.